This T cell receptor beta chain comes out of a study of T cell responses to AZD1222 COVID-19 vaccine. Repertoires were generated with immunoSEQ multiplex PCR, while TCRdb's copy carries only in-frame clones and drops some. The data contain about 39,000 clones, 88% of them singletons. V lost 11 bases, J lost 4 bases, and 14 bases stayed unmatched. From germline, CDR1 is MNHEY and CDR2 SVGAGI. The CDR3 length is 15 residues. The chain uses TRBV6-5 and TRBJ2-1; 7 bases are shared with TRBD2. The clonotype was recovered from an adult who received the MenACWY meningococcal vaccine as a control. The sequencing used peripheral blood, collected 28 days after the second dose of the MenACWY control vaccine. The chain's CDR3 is CASPGGELPYNEQFF. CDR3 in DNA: TGTGCCTCCCCTGGGGGGGAGCTCCCATACAATGAGCAGTTCTTC.